This TCR beta chain originates from a study of T cells after yellow fever vaccination. Across the study: Each low-cell-number fraction was prepared by means of SMART-Seq v4 Ultra Low Input. General study points: Of the clonotypes, a small share occurred in both CD4 and CD8 compartments. Weaker in magnitude, the secondary response showed a faster peak on day 5 versus 15.

TCRdb analysed the 5' RACE reads with MiXCR anew, one entry per CDR3 protein. The repertoire holds 450,000 to 600,000 distinct CDR3 sequences, about 13% seen once, with more than 12% in the top ten. A note on this clonotype: Antigen specificity is unknown.

The CDR3 has 14 amino acids. Per germline, CDR1 LNHDA and CDR2 SQIVND (reference sequence). V was pared by 5 bases and J by 6 bases, with 13 bases between. This TCR came from a young man who received the YFV17D yellow fever vaccine. This sequence joins TRBV19 and TRBJ2-2; D is unresolved. The sequences come from PBMCs, collected on the day of the yellow fever booster vaccination. The CDR3 sequence: CASSFPARPGELFF. The CDR3 nucleotides read TGTGCCAGTAGTTTCCCTGCCCGACCCGGGGAGCTGTTTTTT.